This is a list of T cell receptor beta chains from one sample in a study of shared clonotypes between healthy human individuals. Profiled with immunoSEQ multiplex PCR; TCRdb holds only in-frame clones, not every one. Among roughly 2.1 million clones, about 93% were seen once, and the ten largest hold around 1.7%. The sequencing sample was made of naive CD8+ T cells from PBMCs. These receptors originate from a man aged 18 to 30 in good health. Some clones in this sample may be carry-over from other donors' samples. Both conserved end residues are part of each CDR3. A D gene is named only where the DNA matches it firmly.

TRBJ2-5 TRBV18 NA TGTGCCAGCTCCGCAAAAGAGGATCTGGAGACCCAGTACTTC CASSAKEDLETQYF
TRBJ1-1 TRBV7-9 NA TGTGCCAGCAGCCTCGGGGAGGGGGAAGGCACTGAAGCTTTCTTT CASSLGEGEGTEAFF
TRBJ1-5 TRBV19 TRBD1 TGTGCCAGTCATAAGGACAGGGAAGGAGGCCAGCCCCAGCATTTT CASHKDREGGQPQHF
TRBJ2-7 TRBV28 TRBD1 TGTGCCAGCCGGGGAAGAAACGGGACAGGAAGCGAGCAGTACTTC CASRGRNGTGSEQYF
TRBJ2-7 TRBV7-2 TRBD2 TGTGCCAGCAGCTTGGGCGGGAGGTACGAGCAGTACTTC CASSLGGRYEQYF
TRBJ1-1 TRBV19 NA TGTGCCAGTAGTATATCTCGGCGGGGGAACACTGAAGCTTTCTTT CASSISRRGNTEAFF
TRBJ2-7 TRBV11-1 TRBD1 TGTGCCAGCAGCTTGGTCAGGGGGCTTCGAGAGCAGTACTTC CASSLVRGLREQYF
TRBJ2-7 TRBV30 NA TGTGCCTGGATGCCGGGGGACGAGCAGTACTTC CAWMPGDEQYF
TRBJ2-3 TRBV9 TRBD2 TGTGCCAGCAGCGTCCCCACACTCGGGACTAACAACCCGTCGGATACGCAGTATTTT CASSVPTLGTNNPSDTQYF
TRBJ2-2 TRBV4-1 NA TGCGCCAGCAGCCGCGAAGGCGGGGGCTTTACCGGGGAGCTGTTTTTT CASSREGGGFTGELFF
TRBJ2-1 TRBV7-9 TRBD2 TGTGCCAGCAGCCTGCCGGGACTAAGTTTAAATGAGCAGTTCTTC CASSLPGLSLNEQFF
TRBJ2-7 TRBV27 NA TGTGCCAGCAGTCCCAGTCGGGCCTTCTACGAGCAGTACTTC CASSPSRAFYEQYF
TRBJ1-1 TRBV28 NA TGTGCCAGCAGGAAGGCTGAAGCTTTCTTT CASRKAEAFF
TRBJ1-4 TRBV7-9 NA TGTGCCAGCAGCTTTGGTGGGACGGGGAATGAAAAACTGTTTTTT CASSFGGTGNEKLFF
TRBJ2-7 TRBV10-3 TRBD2 TGTGCCATCACTCGACTAGCGGTTGGCTACGAGCAGTACTTC CAITRLAVGYEQYF
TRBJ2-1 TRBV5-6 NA TGTGCCAGCTTTTCGGGGCCTGGGGGCTACAATGAGCAGTTCTTC CASFSGPGGYNEQFF
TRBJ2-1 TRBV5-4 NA TGTGCCAGCAGGCCTGACAGTAATGAGCAGTTCTTC CASRPDSNEQFF